The rows below give T cell receptor beta chains drawn from one sample of a study of shared clonotypes between healthy human individuals. The data were produced by immunoSEQ multiplex PCR, yet TCRdb's version contains in-frame clones alone and is incomplete. The sample shows nearly 600,000 clones, 95% of them seen only once. The sample was naive CD8+ T cells sorted from blood. The receptors here all came from a woman in her twenties or thirties in good health. CDR3s include the opening cysteine and the closing phenylalanine or tryptophan. D genes are given only for firm matches. Size is omitted from some rows. Given values are once, few, many or a class for expanded clones.

v_gene	j_gene	abundance	d_gene	CDR3aa	CDR3nt
TRBV7-7	TRBJ2-1	once	.	CASSFSTYNEQFF	TGTGCCAGCAGCTTTTCGACCTACAATGAGCAGTTCTTC
TRBV7-9	TRBJ1-3	once	.	CASSEEGSGNTIYF	TGTGCCAGCAGTGAGGAGGGTTCTGGAAACACCATATATTTT
TRBV10-3	TRBJ1-1	.	TRBD1	CAISDFEGAYTEAFF	TGTGCCATCAGTGATTTCGAGGGGGCATACACTGAAGCTTTCTTT
TRBV27	TRBJ2-7	few	.	CASSLRRDYEQYF	TGTGCCAGCAGTTTACGGCGGGACTACGAGCAGTACTTC
TRBV27	TRBJ1-1	.	.	CAAGNTEAFF	TGTGCCGCGGGGAACACTGAAGCTTTCTTT
TRBV7-7	TRBJ2-1	.	.	CASSLERSSYNEQFF	TGTGCCAGCAGCTTAGAGAGGTCCTCCTACAATGAGCAGTTCTTC
TRBV2	TRBJ2-3	.	TRBD2	CASLGLAVTDTQYF	TGTGCCAGCCTGGGACTAGCGGTCACAGATACGCAGTATTTT
TRBV28	TRBJ1-1	.	.	CASSPPQGLFAEAFF	TGTGCCAGCAGTCCACCACAGGGCTTGTTCGCTGAAGCTTTCTTT
TRBV19	TRBJ1-5	.	.	CASSIRDNNQPQHF	TGTGCCAGTAGTATTAGGGACAACAATCAGCCCCAGCATTTT
TRBV2	TRBJ1-1	.	.	CASILSRAAEAFF	TGTGCCAGCATTCTGTCCAGAGCTGCCGAAGCTTTCTTT
TRBV4-1	TRBJ2-3	once	.	CASSLTGQASTDTQYF	TGCGCCAGCAGCCTCACGGGGCAGGCTAGCACAGATACGCAGTATTTT
TRBV30	TRBJ1-4	.	.	CAWSASPGKLFF	TGTGCCTGGAGTGCCAGCCCGGGAAAACTGTTTTTT
TRBV27	TRBJ1-2	.	TRBD1	CASSIGQANGYTF	TGTGCCAGCAGTATAGGACAGGCGAATGGCTACACCTTC
TRBV7-8	TRBJ2-7	.	.	CASSLGFQSSYEQYF	TGTGCCAGCAGCTTAGGGTTCCAGAGCTCCTACGAGCAGTACTTC
TRBV29-1	TRBJ2-2	.	TRBD2	CSVEDWPAGEAGELFF	TGCAGCGTTGAAGATTGGCCAGCGGGAGAAGCCGGGGAGCTGTTTTTT
TRBV21-1	TRBJ2-5	.	.	CASSTQTSGRAIGTPQETQYF	TGTGCCAGCAGCACCCAGACTAGCGGGAGGGCCATCGGTACGCCTCAAGAGACCCAGTACTTC
TRBV23-1	TRBJ2-4	.	.	CASGIQVSLNIQYF	TGCGCCAGCGGAATACAGGTTTCCCTAAACATTCAGTACTTC
TRBV10-3	TRBJ2-1	.	.	CAISESWVSDNEQFF	TGTGCCATCAGTGAGTCATGGGTGTCCGACAATGAGCAGTTCTTC
TRBV7-9	TRBJ2-5	.	TRBD1	CASSLPDRATQETQYF	TGTGCCAGCAGCTTGCCCGACAGGGCCACCCAAGAGACCCAGTACTTC
TRBV27	TRBJ1-2	.	.	CASSTGQGYTF	TGTGCCAGCAGTACGGGACAAGGCTACACCTTC
TRBV27	TRBJ2-1	.	TRBD1	CASSLGIGTDEQFF	TGTGCCAGCAGTTTGGGCATAGGGACAGATGAGCAGTTCTTC
TRBV19	TRBJ1-2	.	.	CASSSGRTNPNYGYTF	TGTGCCAGTAGTTCGGGCCGAACTAATCCTAACTATGGCTACACCTTC
TRBV6-1	TRBJ2-1	.	.	CASMSPRGEQFF	TGTGCCAGCATGTCCCCGCGTGGTGAGCAGTTCTTC
TRBV19	TRBJ1-2	.	.	CANLGVRGYTF	TGTGCCAACCTGGGGGTTCGGGGCTACACCTTC
TRBV2	TRBJ1-5	once	.	CASSPNGALNQPQHF	TGTGCCAGCAGTCCCAACGGGGCCCTCAATCAGCCCCAGCATTTT
TRBV27	TRBJ2-7	.	.	CASSSGGHRDEQYF	TGTGCCAGCAGTTCCGGGGGCCACCGGGACGAGCAGTACTTC
TRBV27	TRBJ2-1	.	.	CASSTGLIFRDKEYNEQFF	TGTGCCAGCAGCACAGGGCTAATTTTCCGGGACAAGGAGTACAATGAGCAGTTCTTC
TRBV6-1	TRBJ2-1	.	.	CASSEIRLAPYNEQFF	TGTGCCAGCAGTGAAATTCGTCTAGCGCCCTACAATGAGCAGTTCTTC
TRBV14	TRBJ2-1	.	.	CASSQDQGEQFF	TGTGCCAGCAGCCAAGACCAGGGTGAGCAGTTCTTC
TRBV14	TRBJ2-5	.	.	CASSQAQGIQTQYF	TGTGCCAGCAGCCAAGCCCAGGGTATTCAGACCCAGTACTTC
TRBV5-8	TRBJ2-7	.	.	CASASAGSPHYEQYF	TGTGCCAGCGCCTCAGCAGGGTCTCCACACTACGAGCAGTACTTC
TRBV10-1	TRBJ2-2	.	.	CASSGHLNTGELFF	TGCGCCAGTTCGGGACACCTGAACACCGGGGAGCTGTTTTTT
TRBV5-1	TRBJ2-1	.	.	CASSWGQGSYMFF	.
TRBV27	TRBJ2-1	.	.	CASSPRGSINEQFF	TGTGCCAGCAGTCCCCGAGGGAGTATCAATGAGCAGTTCTTC
TRBV28	TRBJ1-6	.	TRBD1	CASRQTGGPYNSPLHF	TGTGCCAGCAGGCAAACAGGGGGGCCTTATAATTCACCCCTCCACTTT
TRBV27	TRBJ1-2	.	TRBD1	CASSPITGGGGYTF	TGTGCCAGCAGTCCAATAACAGGGGGGGGTGGCTACACCTTC
TRBV4-1	TRBJ2-1	.	.	CASSQDRGSYNEQFF	TGCGCCAGCAGCCAAGATCGAGGTTCCTACAATGAGCAGTTCTTC
TRBV7-9	TRBJ2-5	.	TRBD1	CASSLRTGGGGETQYF	TGTGCCAGCAGCCTAAGGACAGGGGGCGGGGGTGAGACCCAGTACTTC
TRBV16	TRBJ2-7	.	.	CASSQGWRETTSYEQYF	TGTGCCAGCAGCCAAGGCTGGCGGGAAACAACCTCCTACGAGCAGTACTTC
TRBV10-2	TRBJ1-1	.	.	CASSALTGVGNTEAFF	TGCGCCAGCAGCGCCCTGACAGGAGTAGGGAACACTGAAGCTTTCTTT
TRBV28	TRBJ2-3	.	.	CASSFRGTDTQYF	TGTGCCAGCAGTTTTCGGGGTACAGATACGCAGTATTTT
TRBV19	TRBJ2-7	.	.	CASSRGNEQYF	TGTGCCAGTAGTCGAGGTAACGAGCAGTACTTC